A single sample is the source of the 25 T cell receptor beta chains below, sequenced in a study of blood T cell repertoires in COVID-19. Sequenced by immunoSEQ multiplex PCR; TCRdb stores in-frame clones only, minus some. The sample has 30,000 to 45,000 clones, approximately 87% seen once. Sequenced input: peripheral blood. Receptors originate from a man between 65 and 85 years old with acute or convalescent COVID-19.

The rearrangement joins TRBV2 to TRBJ1-6; 7 bases are a match to TRBD1. This CDR3 comprises 17 residues. In germline, CDR1 is SNHLY, CDR2 FYNNEI. V lost 5 bases to trimming and J lost 4 bases; unmatched junction nucleotides: 11. CDR3 in DNA: TGTGCCAGCAGTAAATCAAGACAGGGATCGTATAATTCACCCCTCCACTTT. Translation: CASSKSRQGSYNSPLHF.

The rearrangement links TRBV7-9 to TRBJ1-4; D gene unclear. CDR3 size: 15 residues. Trimming stripped 3 bases from V and 1 base from J, with 9 bases between. Germline CDR1 SEHNR, CDR2 FQNEAQ (reference sequence). The CDR3, as DNA: TGTGCCAGCAGCTTCCGCAGGTTAACTAATGAAAAACTGTTTTTT. Translating it yields CASSFRRLTNEKLFF.

The chain employs TRBV19 and TRBJ2-5; 14 nucleotides agree with TRBD2. CDR1 is LNHDA, CDR2 SQIVND, per germline (reference sequence). This CDR3 spans 19 amino acids. J gave up 4 bases and V 5 bases, and 15 bases lay outside the gene matches. The CDR3 loop reads CASSWRTGTSGSNGETQYF. The DNA for the CDR3 is TGTGCCAGTAGTTGGAGGACCGGGACTAGCGGGAGTAACGGAGAGACCCAGTACTTC.

The CDR3 region is CASSQGQVGEAFF. The CDR3 nucleotides read TGTGCCAGCAGCCAAGGACAGGTGGGTGAAGCTTTCTTT. The V gene is TRBV14, the J gene TRBJ1-1, with TRBD1 as a possible D gene (6 bases). Germline V CDR1 and CDR2: SGHDN, FVKESK. The CDR3 has 13 residues. V was cut by 1 base and J by 7 bases, with 10 bases left in between.

J is TRBJ2-1 and V is TRBV5-1; 13 positions agree with TRBD2. With V trimmed by 0 bases and J by 1 base, 13 bases remained unmatched. This CDR3 comprises 21 residues. Looked up from germline, CDR1 is SGHRS and CDR2 is YFSETQ. The CDR3 bases are TGCGCCAGCAGCTTGGCCCGGACTAGCGGGAGCCCCGTTCTATCCTACAATGAGCAGTTCTTC. It is translated as CASSLARTSGSPVLSYNEQFF.

The rearrangement links TRBV12-5 to TRBJ1-2; D may be TRBD1 (5 bases). The V gene's germline CDR1 is LGHNT and CDR2 FRNRAP. The CDR3 runs 12 residues. Trimming removed 5 bases at V and 5 bases at J, with 9 bases between. This CDR3 is CASGASGYGYTF. In DNA, the CDR3 is TGTGCTAGTGGTGCATCAGGGTATGGCTACACCTTC.

The chain combines TRBV29-1 with TRBJ1-1; maybe TRBD1 (6 bases). Germline CDR1 is SQVTM and CDR2 is ANQGSEA. This CDR3 comprises 10 residues. The ends were cut back, 2 bases at V and 11 bases at J, with 9 bases in the middle. This CDR3 is CSVEQRGAFF. In nucleotides, the CDR3 is TGCAGCGTTGAACAGAGGGGGGCTTTCTTT.

The CDR3 nucleotides read TGTGCCAGCAGCCCACCCGGCATCGGGCAAGAGACCCAGTACTTC. This encodes CASSPPGIGQETQYF. The chain carries TRBV6-2 or TRBV6-3 and TRBJ2-5; D remains ambiguous. V lost 6 bases, J lost 2 bases, and 16 bases lay in between. CDR1 and CDR2 from the germline V gene are MNHEY and SVGEGT. The CDR3 sequence is 15 residues long.

The chain links TRBV7-2 to TRBJ2-1; D might be TRBD2 (6 bases). The CDR3 spans 16 residues. V was trimmed by 2 bases and J by 8 bases, leaving 19 bases between them. Looked up from germline, CDR1 is SGHTA and CDR2 is FQGNSA. CDR3 DNA sequence: TGTGCCAGCAGCTTACAGGTCCGGGAGCTCCACCATGAGCAGTTCTTC. It codes for CASSLQVRELHHEQFF.

V and J are TRBV27 and TRBJ1-5, with D perhaps TRBD1 (6 bases). CDR1 is MNHEY, CDR2 SMNVEV, per germline (reference sequence). Trimming removed 2 bases at V and 5 bases at J, with 10 bases between. The CDR3 runs 14 residues. CDR3 sequence reads: CASSLPGGDQPQHF. As DNA, the CDR3 is TGTGCCAGCAGTTTACCTGGGGGCGATCAGCCCCAGCATTTT.

As concerns this clone: Mismatch with germline at one junction end may stem from a read error. V gene TRBV7-7 combines with J gene TRBJ2-2; 10 bases agree with TRBD2. Per germline, CDR1 SSHAT and CDR2 FNYEAQ (reference sequence). The CDR3 runs 16 residues. CDR3 sequence reads: CASSPSPAGGSGELFF. The CDR3, as DNA: TGTGCTAGCAGCCCGAGCCCAGCGGGAGGGTCCGGGGAGCTGTTTTTT.

This clone was observed a single time. The chain recombines TRBV6-1 with TRBJ2-1, with TRBD1 as a possible D gene (6 bases). The germline V gene has CDR1 MNHNS and CDR2 SASEGT. CDR3 length: 16 residues. Deletions cut 4 bases from V and 6 bases from J, with 19 bases between. The CDR3 nucleotides are TGTGCCAGCAGTGGGCTTTTGGGGGCCCCCCGCAATGAGCAGTTCTTC. Translated: CASSGLLGAPRNEQFF.

This rearrangement joins TRBV18 to TRBJ2-7, with D possibly matching TRBD1 (6 bases). This CDR3 has 12 amino acids. Trimming removed 5 bases at V and 4 bases at J, with 9 bases between. CDR1 and CDR2 from the germline V gene are KGHSH and LQKENI. The chain's CDR3 is CASSRGSYEQYF. The CDR3 coding sequence is TGTGCCAGCTCAAGGGGGTCATACGAGCAGTACTTC. Full variable domain (missing parts from reference TRBV18 and TRBJ2-7): NAGVMQNPRHLVRRRGQEARLRCSPMKGHSHVYWYRQLPEEGLKFMVYLQKENIIDESGMPKERFSAEFPKEGPSILRIQQVVRGDSAAYFCASSRGSYEQYFGPGTRLTVT.

The chain recombines TRBV6-5 with TRBJ2-5, with D perhaps matching TRBD2 (5 bases). The CDR3 length is 13 residues. Germline CDR1 and CDR2: MNHEY and SVGAGI. V was cut by 2 bases and J by 5 bases, with 9 bases left in between. The CDR3 spells CASSYAGRETQYF. The DNA of the CDR3 is TGTGCCAGCAGTTACGCGGGTCGTGAGACCCAGTACTTC.

The chain employs TRBV21-1 and TRBJ2-1; the table's D call, TRBD1, has no DNA check behind it. TRBV21-1 is an annotated pseudogene. This CDR3 comprises 15 residues. The DNA for the CDR3 is TGTGCCAGCAGCAGTCCGGGACAGGATTACAATGAGCAGTTCTTC. This sequence encodes CASSSPGQDYNEQFF.

Written as DNA, the CDR3 is TGTGCCAGCAGCCCCGAAGGGGGAGAGACCCAGTACTTC. Its protein product is CASSPEGGETQYF. The chain joins TRBV6-4 to TRBJ2-5; possible D gene TRBD1, 6 bases. V was shortened by 6 bases and J by 4 bases, with 12 bases between the two germline ends. The germline gives CDR1 MRHNA, CDR2 SNTAGT. The CDR3 consists of 13 residues.

The V and J genes are TRBV27 and TRBJ1-5; tentative D call: TRBD1 (5 bases). Germline V gene sequence: CDR1 MNHEY, CDR2 SMNVEV (reference sequence). The V and J ends lost 1 base and 4 bases respectively, with 8 bases between them. The CDR3 totals 14 residues. CDR3 sequence (DNA): TGTGCCAGCAGTTTATATCGGGGGAATCAGCCCCAGCATTTT. It is translated as CASSLYRGNQPQHF.

The table lists this clone with a few counts. V is TRBV19 and J is TRBJ1-5; the D gene is possibly TRBD1 (6 bases). The V end lost 8 bases, the J end lost 0 bases, and 14 bases lay between the germline ends. The germline gives CDR1 LNHDA, CDR2 SQIVND (reference sequence). There are 15 residues in the CDR3. CDR3 sequence: CASCDRTYSNQPQHF. The DNA of the CDR3 is TGTGCCAGTTGTGACAGGACCTATAGCAATCAGCCCCAGCATTTT.

The chain joins TRBV5-1 to TRBJ1-3; 7 bases are a match to TRBD1. V was pared by 0 bases and J by 0 bases, with 3 bases of the junction left unmatched. CDR3 size: 16 residues. Germline CDR1 is SGHRS and CDR2 is YFSETQ. For the CDR3, the DNA is TGCGCCAGCAGCTTGGACGGGACAGACTCTGGAAACACCATATATTTT. It translates to CASSLDGTDSGNTIYF.

This clone was observed a single time. The rearrangement uses TRBV7-6 and TRBJ1-6; 7 nucleotides align to TRBD1. The V gene's germline CDR1 is SGHVS and CDR2 FNYEAQ. V lost 4 bases to trimming and J lost 2 bases; unmatched junction nucleotides: 5. The CDR3 covers 16 residues. CDR3 residues: CASSSRTGAYNSPLHF. CDR3 in DNA: TGTGCCAGCAGCTCCCGGACAGGTGCCTATAATTCACCCCTCCACTTT.

The V call is TRBV5-1, the J call TRBJ2-3; TRBD2 agrees at 13 bases. J was trimmed by 5 bases and V by 7 bases; bases with no gene match: 10. Germline V gene data show CDR1 as SGHRS and CDR2 as YFSETQ. The CDR3 is 16 residues long. Here the CDR3 DNA reads TGCGCCAGCCGGTGGACTAGCGGGAGTGGGAGAGATACGCAGTATTTT. It yields the protein CASRWTSGSGRDTQYF.

This chain uses TRBV4-1 with TRBJ2-3; perhaps TRBD2 as D (6 bases). Germline V lookup: CDR1 MGHRA, CDR2 YSYEKL. This CDR3 comprises 16 residues. The V end lost 4 bases, the J end lost 6 bases, and 20 bases lay between the germline ends. Written as DNA, the CDR3 is TGCGCCAGCAGCCCCCGGGGTAGCGGAAGTGGGGATACGCAGTATTTT. This gives the protein CASSPRGSGSGDTQYF.

V is TRBV21-1 and J is TRBJ1-5; no check of the table's D call, TRBD1, against the DNA was made. TRBV21-1 is classified as a pseudogene. This CDR3 is 19 amino acids long. The CDR3 protein is CASSKGQGSPPPLSQPQHF. CDR3 coding DNA: TGTGCCAGCAGCAAAGGACAGGGGTCACCCCCTCCGCTCAGTCAGCCCCAGCATTTT.

This clone was observed once. The gene calls are TRBV4-1 and TRBJ1-1; maybe TRBD1 (6 bases). The V end lost 4 bases, the J end lost 0 bases, and 18 bases lay between the germline ends. In germline, CDR1 is MGHRA, CDR2 YSYEKL. CDR3 length: 17 amino acids. The CDR3 loop reads CASSLGGLLNMNTEAFF. The CDR3 DNA sequence: TGCGCCAGCAGCCTCGGGGGGCTTCTCAACATGAACACTGAAGCTTTCTTT.

This chain connects TRBV5-1 to TRBJ1-1; the match to TRBD1 covers 9 bases. Looked up from germline, CDR1 is SGHRS and CDR2 is YFSETQ. The CDR3 is made up of 14 amino acids. J lost 6 bases, V lost 4 bases, and 7 bases had no gene match. In DNA, the CDR3 is TGCGCCAGCAGCATAGGACAGGGGACCTCTGAAGCTTTCTTT. This translates into CASSIGQGTSEAFF.